This TCR beta chain was recovered during a study of CXCR3-negative and CXCR3-positive naive CD8 T cells. Carrying UMI labels, the TRB cDNA libraries were prepared through 5' RACE. After re-calling the 5' RACE reads, TCRdb lists one entry per CDR3 protein, DNA absent. The listing contains approximately 100,000 distinct CDR3 sequences. General study findings and limits: Cryopreserved PBMCs had partly decreased CXCR3 expression; fresh PBMCs were used in most assays. CXCR3-positive naive cells carried more hydrophobic TRB CDR3s than CXCR3-negative ones. In naive cells, CXCR3-negative and CXCR3-positive subsets had similar TRBV-TRBJ usage; memory cells differed. Memory CD8+ cells had much lower diversity, and both naive subsets had comparably high diversity.

The germline V gene encodes CDR1 WNHNN and CDR2 SYGVQD (reference sequence). The CDR3 contains 14 residues. A note on this clonotype: Its matching antigen is unknown.

The chain couples TRBV10-1 to TRBJ2-3; TCRdb selects TRBD2, and the lack of DNA leaves this call unchecked. The sequence was obtained from a human donor in good health. Some clones in this sample may be carry-over from other donors' samples. Sequenced material: naive CXCR3+ CD8+ T cells from blood. Indicated subset: CD45RO-CCR7+CD27+CD95- naive CD8+ T cells expressing CXCR3 (TNR3+). This CDR3 reads CASSDLAGTDTQYF.